This TCR beta chain was sequenced for a study of blood T cell repertoires in COVID-19. As for the study in general: Specimens from acute and convalescent COVID-19 originated in the United States, Italy and Spain. Sources were T cells, B-cell-depleted T cells, or PBMCs; the material itself was cDNA or gDNA.

In its sample, this clone was seen a few times. As originally analysed: It was from reference gene primer amplification that nucleated cell counts were estimated. Using immunoSEQ multiplex PCR, the repertoire was profiled, and TCRdb retains in-frame clones only, with some absent. The V and J calls and clone size are taken from that table; D and trimming were inferred from the DNA. Counted here are over 200,000 clones, about 85% occurring once; the ten biggest clones make up roughly 20%. Trimming cost V 6 bases and J 6 bases; bases outside gene matches: 9. The germline CDR1 and CDR2 sequences are MNHEY and SVGAGI. This CDR3 contains 15 residues.

The sequencing input was peripheral blood. The clonotype was recovered from a woman of 80 years or more with active or convalescent COVID-19. This rearrangement joins TRBV6-5 to TRBJ2-1; 9 bases line up with TRBD1. CDR3 in amino acids: CASSLQGAPVNEQFF. The CDR3 bases are TGTGCCAGCAGCCTACAGGGGGCGCCCGTCAATGAGCAGTTCTTC.